A single sample gave rise to the 24 T cell receptor beta chains below, sequenced in a study of blood T cells in healthy people across ages. Next came a second PCR, run for roughly 6 to 11 cycles, which used a sample-barcoded 5' primer along with a J-beta primer mix. TCRdb re-called the 5' RACE reads with MiXCR, one entry per CDR3 protein. The sample has 600,000 to 850,000 distinct CDR3 sequences; 20% to 25% are singletons. These data also featured in a second study, about T cells of mothers and their children.

The material sequenced was blood. The receptor source for this set is a boy aged 5-17 years in good health.

This clonotype was recorded a few times. The chain recombines TRBV7-2 with TRBJ2-7, with 7 bases identical to TRBD1. V trimming: 6 bases; J trimming: 6 bases; junction bases outside the gene matches: 8. CDR1 and CDR2 from the germline V gene are SGHTA and FQGNSA. CDR3 length: 13 residues. DNA of the CDR3: TGTGCCAGCAGGTTCGCAGGGGGAAGCGAGCAGTACTTC. Its translation: CASRFAGGSEQYF.

This clonotype appeared a few times. V is TRBV6-1 and J is TRBJ1-5; a possible D gene is TRBD1 (5 bases). The CDR3 runs 14 residues. Germline CDR1 reads MNHNS; CDR2 reads SASEGT. The V end lost 0 bases, the J end lost 6 bases, and 9 bases lay between the germline ends. CDR3 sequence (DNA): TGTGCCAGCAGTGAAGCGCGGGGGGGTCAGCCCCAGCATTTT. Encoded protein: CASSEARGGQPQHF.

The chain has TRBV7-8 and TRBJ2-5; D not resolved. V lost 1 base, J lost 5 bases, and 17 bases lay in between. This CDR3 region has 16 residues. Looked up from germline, CDR1 is SGHVS and CDR2 is FQNEAQ. The CDR3 loop reads CASSLGVELTGETQYF. The DNA of the CDR3 is TGTGCCAGCAGCTTAGGGGTCGAGCTTACCGGTGAGACCCAGTACTTC.

A few counts support this clonotype. The V and J genes are TRBV18 and TRBJ2-4; tentative D call: TRBD1 (6 bases). V gave up 3 bases and J gave up 3 bases, with 9 bases separating them. The CDR3 is made up of 14 amino acids. Germline values: CDR1 KGHSH, CDR2 LQKENI. CDR3 in amino acids: CASSPDSDKNIQYF. In DNA, the CDR3 is TGTGCCAGCTCACCGGACAGCGACAAAAACATTCAGTACTTC. The complete variable domain, with remaining parts taken from reference TRBV18 and TRBJ2-4, reads NAGVMQNPRHLVRRRGQEARLRCSPMKGHSHVYWYRQLPEEGLKFMVYLQKENIIDESGMPKERFSAEFPKEGPSILRIQQVVRGDSAAYFCASSPDSDKNIQYFGAGTRLSVL.

V is TRBV4-3 and J is TRBJ2-5; 7 bases map to TRBD2. The V gene's germline CDR1 is LGHNA and CDR2 YSLEER. This CDR3 is built from 16 residues. The V and J ends lost 1 base and 3 bases, in that order; junction bases with no gene match: 8. The CDR3 loop is CASSQAPGLGKETQYF. DNA for the CDR3: TGCGCCAGCAGCCAAGCCCCCGGACTAGGGAAAGAGACCCAGTACTTC.

CDR3 sequence: CSVRRDAGPDTQYF. The CDR3 DNA reads TGCAGCGTTAGAAGAGACGCCGGCCCGGATACGCAGTATTTT. This chain uses TRBV29-1 with TRBJ2-3, with D uncertain. Germline V gene data show CDR1 as SQVTM and CDR2 as ANQGSEA. Trimming took off 5 bases at V and 6 bases at J, with 18 bases between the two ends. The CDR3 covers 14 residues.

V and J are TRBV29-1 and TRBJ1-1; unclear D gene. Trimming removed 7 bases from V and 2 bases from J, with 20 bases in between. This CDR3 is 15 amino acids long. CDR1 and CDR2 (germline): SQVTM, ANQGSEA. The CDR3 DNA reads TGCAGCGCCATGCGACGAACACGAGTTAACACTGAAGCTTTCTTT. This codes for CSAMRRTRVNTEAFF.

Only one count was recorded for this clonotype. The genes are TRBV29-1 and TRBJ2-3; D not resolved. Germline V gives CDR1 SQVTM, CDR2 ANQGSEA. V was trimmed by 5 bases and J by 6 bases, leaving 15 bases between them. The CDR3 has 13 residues. The CDR3 sequence: CSVCQVLVDTQYF. CDR3 nucleotide sequence: TGCAGCGTTTGTCAAGTTCTAGTCGATACGCAGTATTTT.

The rearrangement joins TRBV10-3 to TRBJ2-5; D unresolved. Trimming removed 2 bases from V and 4 bases from J, with 8 bases in between. The CDR3 sequence is 13 residues long. Germline V gives CDR1 ENHRY, CDR2 SYGVKD. CDR3 sequence reads: CAISEPPRETQYF. CDR3 sequence (DNA): TGTGCCATCAGTGAGCCCCCCAGAGAGACCCAGTACTTC.

The J gene is TRBJ2-1, the V gene TRBV13; 11 bases agree with TRBD2. The CDR3 totals 16 residues. The germline V gene has CDR1 PRHDT and CDR2 FYEKMQ (reference sequence). V shed 5 bases, J shed 2 bases, and the junction held 5 bases outside the gene matches. In DNA, the CDR3 is TGTGCCAGCAGCCCACGGACTAGCGGGCCCTACAATGAGCAGTTCTTC. This codes for CASSPRTSGPYNEQFF.

This sequence joins TRBV20-1 and TRBJ1-2; tentatively, D is TRBD1 (6 bases). The germline V and J ends were trimmed by 2 bases and 5 bases, with 9 bases remaining between them. The CDR3 has 12 residues. Germline CDR1 reads DFQATT; CDR2 reads SNEGSKA (reference sequence). In DNA, the CDR3 is TGCAGTGCTAGATCCGGACAGTATGGCTACACCTTC. Translating it yields CSARSGQYGYTF.

This clonotype was picked up a small number of times. The chain joins TRBV12-3 or TRBV12-4 to TRBJ2-5, with D possibly being TRBD1 (6 bases). This CDR3 is built from 13 residues. Trimming stripped 6 bases from V and 3 bases from J, with 11 bases between. CDR3 coding DNA: TGTGCCAGCAGCCGCGGACAGAAAGAGACCCAGTACTTC. Protein sequence: CASSRGQKETQYF.

The chain combines TRBV29-1 with TRBJ2-1, with D perhaps matching TRBD1 (6 bases). Trimming took 4 bases from V and 6 from J, leaving 16 bases between them. From germline, CDR1 is SQVTM and CDR2 ANQGSEA. The CDR3 is 14 amino acids. The CDR3 sequence is CSVATGNFGNEQFF. The CDR3 DNA follows: TGCAGCGTTGCCACAGGGAATTTCGGCAATGAGCAGTTCTTC.

A few counts support this clonotype. This chain uses TRBV6-6 with TRBJ2-1, with 8 bases identical to TRBD1. The CDR3 consists of 17 residues. Germline assignment: CDR1 MNHNY and CDR2 SVGAGI (reference sequence). Germline trimming cut 4 bases from V and 10 bases from J; bases unmatched to any gene: 18. This chain's CDR3 is CASSSQIFDRGDREQFF. CDR3 sequence (DNA): TGTGCCAGCAGTTCCCAAATCTTCGACAGGGGTGACCGGGAGCAGTTCTTC.

In its sample, this clonotype was seen many times. The V and J genes are TRBV5-1 and TRBJ2-6; D not resolved. The V end lost 0 bases, the J end lost 3 bases, and 1 base lay between the germline ends. CDR1 and CDR2 from the germline V gene are SGHRS and YFSETQ. CDR3 size: 13 residues. CDR3 sequence (DNA): TGCGCCAGCAGCTTGGATGGGGCCAACGTCCTGACTTTC. This encodes CASSLDGANVLTF.

The chain uses TRBV11-2 and TRBJ2-1; TRBD2 aligns across 12 bases. The CDR3 sequence is 18 residues long. Germline V lookup: CDR1 SGHAT, CDR2 FQNNGV. V was pared by 1 base and J by 1 base, with 5 bases of the junction left unmatched. The CDR3 nucleotides read TGTGCCAGCAGCTTAGGGGGACTAGCGGGCTATTCCTACAATGAGCAGTTCTTC. Translating it yields CASSLGGLAGYSYNEQFF.

The chain links TRBV27 to TRBJ2-5; TRBD1 aligns across 8 bases. The J call may be in error: the DNA end matches TRBJ2-7 better. Germline V gene lookup returns CDR1 MNHEY and CDR2 SMNVEV (reference sequence). This CDR3 contains 12 residues. CDR3 bases: TGTGCCATTGGACAGGGAGGTAACGAGCAGTACTTC. It codes for CAIGQGGNEQYF.

The V gene is TRBV15, the J gene TRBJ1-4; D remains ambiguous. Germline V gene sequence: CDR1 LNHNV, CDR2 YYDKDF (reference sequence). The CDR3 has 17 residues. Trimming pared 0 bases from V and 2 bases from J, leaving 13 bases between. The CDR3 DNA follows: TGTGCCACCAGCAGAGATCGTCAAGGGAGGACTAATGAAAAACTGTTTTTT. This translates into CATSRDRQGRTNEKLFF.

This clonotype was seen many times. This rearrangement joins TRBV20-1 to TRBJ2-5; TRBD2 matches 13 bases. The DNA end is a closer match to TRBJ2-1, so the J assignment may be wrong. Looked up from germline, CDR1 is DFQATT and CDR2 is SNEGSKA (reference sequence). The CDR3 spans 17 residues. The chain's CDR3 is CSAQQGLAGRSGGEQFF. DNA of the CDR3: TGCAGTGCTCAACAGGGACTAGCGGGAAGGTCAGGAGGGGAGCAGTTCTTC.

The CDR3 DNA follows: TGTGCCAGCAGCGTGACAGGGGAAGGGGACGAGCAGTACTTC. Its protein product is CASSVTGEGDEQYF. V usage is TRBV7-8 and J usage is TRBJ2-5; TRBD1 matches 8 bases. The closer fit of TRBJ2-7 to the DNA end suggests the J call may be wrong. Germline assignment: CDR1 SGHVS and CDR2 FQNEAQ. CDR3 length: 14 amino acids.

This clonotype showed up just a few times. This chain links TRBV5-1 with TRBJ2-3, with D unresolved. The V and J ends lost 0 bases and 2 bases respectively, with 10 bases between them. This CDR3 has 15 residues. Germline V gene lookup returns CDR1 SGHRS and CDR2 YFSETQ. CDR3 protein: CASSLGGKVTDTQYF. CDR3 DNA: TGCGCCAGCAGCTTGGGTGGGAAAGTCACAGATACGCAGTATTTT.

This clonotype was detected a few times. The J gene is TRBJ2-5, the V gene TRBV11-3; tentatively, D is TRBD1 (6 bases). Per the germline V gene, CDR1 is SGHNT and CDR2 is YENEEA. Trimming cost V 6 bases and J 2 bases, with 10 bases left between them. CDR3 length: 13 amino acids. The CDR3 sequence: CASRQGTQETQYF. CDR3 coding DNA: TGTGCCAGCAGACAGGGAACGCAAGAGACCCAGTACTTC.

The J gene is TRBJ2-1, the V gene TRBV20-1; tentatively, D is TRBD2 (5 bases). Germline CDR1 is DFQATT and CDR2 is SNEGSKA (reference sequence). Trimming took off 6 bases at V and 3 bases at J, with 15 bases between the two ends. The CDR3 is made up of 14 amino acids. CDR3 in amino acids: CSAVTGSYYNEQFF. The CDR3 nucleotides read TGCAGTGCCGTTACGGGGTCCTACTACAATGAGCAGTTCTTC.

The rearrangement links TRBV7-9 to TRBJ2-5; D possibly corresponds to TRBD2 (6 bases). CDR1 is SEHNR and CDR2 is FQNEAQ in the germline V gene (reference sequence). The CDR3 is 14 residues long. V shed 4 bases and J shed 2 bases, with 11 bases lying between them. CDR3 sequence reads: CASSSPGAQETQYF. The DNA for the CDR3 is TGTGCCAGCAGCTCTCCGGGAGCACAAGAGACCCAGTACTTC.